This T cell receptor beta chain was identified during a study of PD-L1 blockade in urothelial cancer (dated by TCRdb to 2016 to 2017). For context, the study as a whole: Therapy was started in the mid-2010s for all patients, and atezolizumab 1,200 mg was administered intravenously every 3 weeks. The study, an exploratory multi-omic analysis, examined somatic, immune and clinical correlates of response to PD-L1 blockade with atezolizumab in urothelial cancer. Around 29 patients had pretreatment blood TCR-seq, roughly 24 had at least one posttreatment blood collection, and roughly 24 had tumor TCR-seq. Durable clinical benefit meant progression-free survival longer than 6 months, and TCR features were also tested against progression-free and overall survival. Under 10 patients achieved durable clinical benefit and approximately 20 did not. Blood samples were analyzed at 3 weeks after treatment start (second dose) and at 6 weeks after treatment start. About nine tenths of the roughly 29 patients were males with bladder-origin urothelial cancer, and 18 of 29 reported a prior smoking history. Patients had an ECOG performance status of 0 or 1 and had received between 0 and 3 prior chemotherapy regimens. Blood samples gave median yields of about 150,000 T cells and around 88,000 unique TCRs, along with a median clonality of 0.080. Pretreatment tumor samples, along with matched peripheral blood serially collected before and after atezolizumab treatment, were subjected to TCR sequencing. In the same patients, pretreatment tumors underwent whole exome sequencing and RNA sequencing in addition to TCR sequencing.

In light of the paper, this sample's time point label describes: pretreatment peripheral blood. The cohort comprised 25 to 30 patients with locally advanced or metastatic urothelial carcinoma treated at Memorial Sloan Kettering on a trial protocol. Peripheral blood mononuclear cells were collected from each patient pretreatment and during treatment, giving between 1 and 8 total time points per patient. The Qiagen DNeasy Blood extraction kit was used to purify genomic DNA from total PBMCs and from tumor samples. PBMCs were collected pretreatment and during treatment and were isolated and stored as previously described. What the work shows at the level of the full study, not this receptor alone: At 3 weeks after the start of treatment, tumor-associated TCR clones in peripheral blood had expanded more in patients with durable benefit (n of about 22, p = 0.022). Because of the small sample size (n ≈ 29) and the many exploratory analyses performed, the results are intended to be regarded as hypothesis-generating. Improved progression-free and overall survival was found to be associated with pretreatment peripheral blood TCR clonality below the median.

Synthetic TCR analog templates were spiked into each PCR to estimate absolute template abundance from read counts. TCRbeta CDR3 regions were amplified from genomic DNA with bias-controlled V and J gene primers using the immunoSEQ assay. Sequencing of rearranged TCRbeta segments was performed at approximately 20X coverage. The authors processed their data as follows. Sequencing errors were corrected by clustering and CDR3s were annotated against IMGT to assign V, D and J genes. Downstream analyses used only productive TCRbeta rearrangements and left out out-of-frame or stop-codon sequences. To compute clonality, Shannon entropy was normalized by the log of the number of unique productive sequences and then subtracted from one. Clones differing between time points or between blood and tumor were identified by Fisher's exact test with Benjamini-Hochberg correction at adjusted p below 0.01. TCRdb re-hosts the immuneACCESS table, in-frame sequences only. Its copies lack some clones; in the studies checked, an unresolved V gene accounts for under half of them, and the cause for the rest is not known. The DNA was the basis for D and trimming; V, J and clone size are from that table. The sample records 43,000 or so clones, 65% to 85% of which are singletons. The leading ten clones occupy around 16% of the sample.

Regarding this clone: No cognate antigen has been identified for it. No per-base quality is available; no much larger clone lies one base away.

CDR1 and CDR2 are read off the germline V gene as SGHVS and FQNEAQ. From the cysteine up to the phenylalanine, the CDR3 has a length of 14 residues. The entry retains the CDR3 DNA only, 42 bases that are in frame from base 1. V lost 3 bases and J lost 6 bases, and the count of bases not matched to a germline gene is 4. The starting material was PBMCs, obtained around atezolizumab (anti-PD-L1) treatment. The chain is encoded by TRBV7-8 joined to TRBJ2-2, with 7 middle bases fitting TRBD1. The receptor was isolated from a man aged 60-69 years with urothelial cancer. The DNA sequence follows: TGTGCCAGCAGCTTGGGACAGTCTGCCGGGGAGCTGTTTTTT. Translated, this is CASSLGQSAGELFF.